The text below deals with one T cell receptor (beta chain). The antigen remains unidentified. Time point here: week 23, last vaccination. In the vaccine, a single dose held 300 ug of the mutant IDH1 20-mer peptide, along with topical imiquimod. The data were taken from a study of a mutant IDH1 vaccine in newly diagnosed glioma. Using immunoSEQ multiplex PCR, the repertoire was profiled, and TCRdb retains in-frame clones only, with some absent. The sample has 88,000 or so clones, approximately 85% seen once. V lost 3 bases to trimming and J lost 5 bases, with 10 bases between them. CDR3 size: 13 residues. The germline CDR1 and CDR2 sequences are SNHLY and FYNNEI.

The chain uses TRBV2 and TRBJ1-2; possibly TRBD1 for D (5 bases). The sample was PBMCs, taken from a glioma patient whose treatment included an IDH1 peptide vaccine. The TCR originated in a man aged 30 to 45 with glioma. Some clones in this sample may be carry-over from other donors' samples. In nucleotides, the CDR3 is TGTGCCAGCAGTGAGGGGGGAGGGTATGGCTACACCTTC. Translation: CASSEGGGYGYTF.